A single sample is the source of the 3 T cell receptor beta chains below, sequenced in a study of blood T cell repertoires in COVID-19. Clones were read by immunoSEQ multiplex PCR, and TCRdb kept only the in-frame ones, dropping some. This sample carries under 120,000 clones, roughly nine tenths of them seen once, and the ten largest clones take roughly 32%. Sequences were obtained from peripheral blood. The receptor set was obtained from a woman of 80 years or more with acute or convalescent COVID-19.

The chain joins TRBV5-4 to TRBJ2-2, with 7 bases matching TRBD1. Germline V CDR1 and CDR2: SGHNT, YYREEE (reference sequence). With V trimmed by 4 bases and J by 4 bases, 4 bases remained unmatched. This CDR3 region has 14 residues. The CDR3 DNA reads as TGTGCCAGCAGCCGGGGACAGATCACCGGGGAGCTGTTTTTT. Translated: CASSRGQITGELFF.

The chain has TRBV5-8 and TRBJ2-1; no clear D. CDR3 size: 15 residues. Germline CDR1 and CDR2: SGHTS and YDEGEE. Trimming removed 3 bases at V and 0 bases at J, with 10 bases between. The CDR3 coding sequence is TGTGCCAGCAGCTCCATCAGGTTCTCCTACAATGAGCAGTTCTTC. This gives the protein CASSSIRFSYNEQFF. Full variable domain (missing parts from reference TRBV5-8 and TRBJ2-1): EAGVTQSPTHLIKTRGQQATLRCSPISGHTSVYWYQQALGLGLQFLLWYDEGEERNRGNFPPRFSGRQFPNYSSELNVNALELEDSALYLCASSSIRFSYNEQFFGPGTRLTVL.

This chain links TRBV10-3 with TRBJ2-3; tentatively, D is TRBD1 (6 bases). The CDR3 spans 15 residues. In germline, CDR1 is ENHRY, CDR2 SYGVKD. Between the trimmed V and J ends, which lost 6 bases and 2 bases, there was a span of 15 bases. CDR3 residues: CAISQGIQLTDTQYF. The CDR3 nucleotides are TGTGCCATCAGCCAGGGGATACAGCTCACAGATACGCAGTATTTT.